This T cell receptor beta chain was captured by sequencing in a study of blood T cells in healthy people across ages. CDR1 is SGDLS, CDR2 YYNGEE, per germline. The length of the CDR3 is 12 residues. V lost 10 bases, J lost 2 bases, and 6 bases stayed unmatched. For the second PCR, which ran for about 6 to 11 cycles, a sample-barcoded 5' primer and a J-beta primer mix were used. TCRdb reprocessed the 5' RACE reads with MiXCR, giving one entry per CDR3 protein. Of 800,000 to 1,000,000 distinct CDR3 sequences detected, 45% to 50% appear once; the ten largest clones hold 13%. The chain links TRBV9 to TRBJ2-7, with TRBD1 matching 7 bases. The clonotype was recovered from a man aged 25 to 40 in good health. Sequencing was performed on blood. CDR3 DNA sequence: TGTGCCTGCCGGGACAGCACCTACGAGCAGTACTTC. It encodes CACRDSTYEQYF.